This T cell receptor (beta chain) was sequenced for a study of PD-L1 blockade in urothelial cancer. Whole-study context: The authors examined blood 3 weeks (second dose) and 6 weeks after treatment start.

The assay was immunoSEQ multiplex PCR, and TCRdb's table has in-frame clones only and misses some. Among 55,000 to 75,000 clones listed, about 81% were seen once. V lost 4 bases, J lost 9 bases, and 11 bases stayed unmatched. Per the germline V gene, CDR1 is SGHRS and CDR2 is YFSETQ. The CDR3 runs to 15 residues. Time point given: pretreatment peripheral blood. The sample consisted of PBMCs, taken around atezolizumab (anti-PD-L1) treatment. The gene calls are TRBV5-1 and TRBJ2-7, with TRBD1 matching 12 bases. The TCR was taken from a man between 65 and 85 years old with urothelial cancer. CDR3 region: CASSGGQGASSGQYF. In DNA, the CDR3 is TGCGCCAGCAGCGGGGGACAGGGGGCTAGCTCCGGGCAGTACTTC.